The T cell receptor beta chain described here comes from a study of T cell responses to AZD1222 COVID-19 vaccine. General study findings and limits: CD4 TCRs linked to vaccination spanned spike, dominating at 160-218 and 743-854.

A word on this clone: What it recognizes is unknown.

This CDR3 comprises 14 residues. Germline CDR1 ENHRY, CDR2 SYGVKD. V gave up 6 bases and J gave up 6 bases; unmatched junction bases: 8. Some clones are missing from TCRdb's copy, which holds only in-frame ones; the method was immunoSEQ multiplex PCR. The table includes around 150,000 clones, 94% detected once. The sample here was peripheral blood, taken on day 0 of AZD1222 vaccination. This chain joins TRBV10-3 and TRBJ1-2, with 9 bases fitting TRBD1. The sequence derives from an adult in good health. The CDR3 is CAIRGQGVNDGYTF. The CDR3 nucleotides read TGTGCCATCAGGGGACAGGGAGTTAATGATGGCTACACCTTC.